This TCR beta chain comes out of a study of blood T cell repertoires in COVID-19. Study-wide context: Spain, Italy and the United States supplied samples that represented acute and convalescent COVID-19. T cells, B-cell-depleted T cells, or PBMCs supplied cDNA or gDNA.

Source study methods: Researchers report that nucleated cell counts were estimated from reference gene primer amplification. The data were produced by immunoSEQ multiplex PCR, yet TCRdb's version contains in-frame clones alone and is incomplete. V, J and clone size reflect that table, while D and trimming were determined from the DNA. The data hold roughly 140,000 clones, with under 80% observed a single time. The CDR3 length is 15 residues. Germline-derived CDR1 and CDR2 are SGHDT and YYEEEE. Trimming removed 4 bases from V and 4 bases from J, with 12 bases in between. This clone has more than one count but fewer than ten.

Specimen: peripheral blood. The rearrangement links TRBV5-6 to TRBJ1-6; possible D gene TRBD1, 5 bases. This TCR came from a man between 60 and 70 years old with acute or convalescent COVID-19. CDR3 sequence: CASSPQGLYNSPLHF. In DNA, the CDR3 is TGTGCCAGCAGCCCTCAGGGACTTTATAATTCACCCCTCCACTTT.